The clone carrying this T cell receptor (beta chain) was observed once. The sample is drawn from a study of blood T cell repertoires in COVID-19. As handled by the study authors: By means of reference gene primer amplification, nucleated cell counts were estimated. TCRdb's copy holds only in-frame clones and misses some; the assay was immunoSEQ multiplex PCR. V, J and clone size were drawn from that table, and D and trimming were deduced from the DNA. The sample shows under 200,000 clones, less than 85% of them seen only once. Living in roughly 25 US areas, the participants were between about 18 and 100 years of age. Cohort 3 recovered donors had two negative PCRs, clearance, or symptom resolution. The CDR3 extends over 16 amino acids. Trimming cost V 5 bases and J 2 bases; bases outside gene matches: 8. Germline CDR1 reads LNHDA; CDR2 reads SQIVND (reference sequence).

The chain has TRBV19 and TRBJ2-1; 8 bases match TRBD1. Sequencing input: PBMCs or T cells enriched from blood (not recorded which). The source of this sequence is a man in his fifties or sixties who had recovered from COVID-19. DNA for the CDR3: TGTGCCAGTAGTGCCCCCGGGACAGGACCCTACAATGAGCAGTTCTTC. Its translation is CASSAPGTGPYNEQFF.